The T cell receptor (beta chain) under discussion was sequenced for a study of CD8 T cells in ankylosing spondylitis. Study conclusions and caveats: A motif in TCR beta, a set of several highly homologous variants, appeared characteristic of ankylosing spondylitis blood. Reports say disease-linked clones showed up significantly more in matched ankylosing spondylitis synovial fluid.

The CDR3 length is 16 residues. Trimming stripped 4 bases from V and 1 base from J, with 16 bases between. Germline V gene lookup returns CDR1 LGHDT and CDR2 YNNKEL (reference sequence). This clonotype was observed a handful of times. Its antigen is unknown. Quantitative 5'-RACE with molecular barcodes produced the TCR beta libraries. TCRdb re-called the 5' RACE reads with MiXCR, one entry per CDR3 protein. The sample includes about 220,000 distinct CDR3 sequences, around 7.9% of them seen just once. Sequencing was done on a sample of blood, either unsorted or a sorted T cell fraction (not recorded which). The chain links TRBV3-1 to TRBJ1-1, with TRBD1 as a possible D gene (6 bases). This TCR was recovered from a male donor with ankylosing spondylitis. This CDR3 is CASSPSRGDPNTEAFF. CDR3 in DNA: TGTGCCAGCAGCCCTTCAAGGGGGGACCCGAACACTGAAGCTTTCTTT.